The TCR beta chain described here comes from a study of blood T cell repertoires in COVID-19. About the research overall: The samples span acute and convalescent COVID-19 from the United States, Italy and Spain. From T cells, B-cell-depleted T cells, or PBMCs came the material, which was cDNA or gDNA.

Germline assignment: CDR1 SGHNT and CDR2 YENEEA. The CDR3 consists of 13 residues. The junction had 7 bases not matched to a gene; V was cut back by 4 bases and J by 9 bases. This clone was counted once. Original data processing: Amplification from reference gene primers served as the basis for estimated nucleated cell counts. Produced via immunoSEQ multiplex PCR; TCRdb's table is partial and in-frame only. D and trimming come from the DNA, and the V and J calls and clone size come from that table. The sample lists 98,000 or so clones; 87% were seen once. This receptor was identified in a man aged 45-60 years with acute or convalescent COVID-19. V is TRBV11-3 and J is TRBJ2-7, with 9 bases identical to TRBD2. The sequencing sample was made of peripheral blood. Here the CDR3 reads CASSSSGAGPQYF. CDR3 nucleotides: TGTGCCAGCAGCTCTAGCGGGGCCGGACCGCAGTACTTC.